This record looks at one T cell receptor beta chain sequence and its context. Its matching antigen is unknown. Profiling of TCR beta VDJ combinations and CDR3 sequences used genomic DNA as template. TCRdb re-called the reads through MiXCR, storing one row per CDR3 protein. The sample contains 160,000 or so distinct CDR3 sequences, less than 50% of which appear only once. This sample is part of a study of CD8+CD57+ T cells in acquired aplastic anemia. Overall study context: Sorted CD4+ and CD8+ cells gave a mean 3.2 ug DNA, range roughly 0.18 to 27.4 ug. Overall study findings and caveats: For CD8+ Simpson's diversity, patients and controls showed no significant difference. A set of roughly 27 CD8+ CDR3 sequences was shared between patients and controls, and these sequences appeared highly expressed in patients.

V was clipped by 0 bases and J by 1 base, with 6 bases between them. This CDR3 comprises 14 residues. Germline CDR1 reads MGHRA; CDR2 reads YSYEKL. Flow cytometry had shown expanded CD8+CD57+ cells in the patients chosen for sequencing. This rearrangement joins TRBV4-1 to TRBJ1-1; D is uncertain. The TCR sequence derives from a human donor with aplastic anemia. What was sequenced was sorted CD4+, CD8+, or CD8+CD57+ T cells (not recorded which) from PBMCs. CDR3 nucleotide sequence: TGCGCCAGCAGCCAAGATGCAGGGAACACTGAAGCTTTCTTT. It is translated as CASSQDAGNTEAFF.